This T cell receptor (beta chain) stems from a study of post-analysis software for immune sequencing data. Whole-study results and caveats: Controls had lower frequencies than patients of about 5 TRBV segments, which included TRBV5-6, TRBV5-1 and TRBV20-1. Significantly lower normalized Chao1 diversity was found in patients with multiple sclerosis relative to controls.

As regards this clonotype: The target antigen is unknown.

Unique molecular identifiers featured in each of the TCR beta cDNA libraries. MiXCR was run by TCRdb on the PCR reads, yielding one entry per CDR3 protein. The sample has about 430,000 distinct CDR3 sequences, approximately 42% seen once. From germline, CDR1 is MDHEN and CDR2 SYDVKM. The CDR3 totals 15 residues. After removal of 3 bases from V and 6 bases from J, the junction contained 6 bases not matched to a gene. Sequencing was done on a sample of blood. This chain links TRBV28 with TRBJ2-3, with 10 bases lining up with TRBD2. This sequence was found in a girl aged 2 to 9 with multiple sclerosis. The CDR3 coding sequence is TGTGCCAGCAGTTTCCCCGGACTAGCGGCGGATACGCAGTATTTT. This gives the protein CASSFPGLAADTQYF.